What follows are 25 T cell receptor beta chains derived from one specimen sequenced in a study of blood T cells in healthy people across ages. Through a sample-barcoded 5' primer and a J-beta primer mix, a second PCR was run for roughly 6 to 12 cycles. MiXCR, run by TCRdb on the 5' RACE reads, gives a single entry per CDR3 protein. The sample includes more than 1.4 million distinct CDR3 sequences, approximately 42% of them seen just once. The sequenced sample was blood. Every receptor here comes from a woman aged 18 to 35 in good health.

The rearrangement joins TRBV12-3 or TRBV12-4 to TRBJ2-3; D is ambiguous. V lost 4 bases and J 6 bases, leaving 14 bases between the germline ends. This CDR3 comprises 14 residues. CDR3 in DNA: TGTGCCAGCAGTTCCTCGGTGCTCACGGATACGCAGTATTTT. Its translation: CASSSSVLTDTQYF.

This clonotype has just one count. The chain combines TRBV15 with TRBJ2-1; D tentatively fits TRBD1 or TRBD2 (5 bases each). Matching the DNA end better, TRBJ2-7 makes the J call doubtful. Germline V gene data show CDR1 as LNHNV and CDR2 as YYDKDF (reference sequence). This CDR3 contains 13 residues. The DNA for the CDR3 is TGTGCCATCCCGGGACCCTCCTACAATGAGCAGTACTTC. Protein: CAIPGPSYNEQYF.

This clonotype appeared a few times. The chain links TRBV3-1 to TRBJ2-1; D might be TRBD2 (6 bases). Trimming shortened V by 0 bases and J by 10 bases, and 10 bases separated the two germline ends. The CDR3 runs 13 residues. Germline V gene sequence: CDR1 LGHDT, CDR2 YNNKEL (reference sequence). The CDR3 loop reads CASSQETAGEQFF. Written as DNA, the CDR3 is TGTGCCAGCAGCCAAGAGACCGCGGGGGAGCAGTTCTTC.

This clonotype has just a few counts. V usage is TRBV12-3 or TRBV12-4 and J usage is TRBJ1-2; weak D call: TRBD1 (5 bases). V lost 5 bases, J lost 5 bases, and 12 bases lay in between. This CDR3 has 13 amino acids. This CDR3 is CASSGQGPYGYTF. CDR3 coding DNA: TGTGCCAGCAGTGGGCAGGGTCCGTATGGCTACACCTTC.

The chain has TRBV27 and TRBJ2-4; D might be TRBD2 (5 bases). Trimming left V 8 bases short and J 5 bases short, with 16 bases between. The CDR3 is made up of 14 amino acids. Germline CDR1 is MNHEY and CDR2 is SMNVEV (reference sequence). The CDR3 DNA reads TGTGCCAGCGCCAGTTCGAGGGCCGAAAACATTCAGTACTTC. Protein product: CASASSRAENIQYF.

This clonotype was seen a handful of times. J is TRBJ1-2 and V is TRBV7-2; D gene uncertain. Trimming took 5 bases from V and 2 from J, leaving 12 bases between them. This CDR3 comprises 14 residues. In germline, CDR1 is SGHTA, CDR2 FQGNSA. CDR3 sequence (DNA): TGTGCCAGCAGCCCTGGCCTAGGGAACTATGGCTACACCTTC. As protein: CASSPGLGNYGYTF.

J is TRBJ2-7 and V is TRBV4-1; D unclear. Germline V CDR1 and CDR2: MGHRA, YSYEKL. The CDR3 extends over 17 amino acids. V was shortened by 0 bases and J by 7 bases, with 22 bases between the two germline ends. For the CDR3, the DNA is TGCGCCAGCAGCCAAGATAGGTCGGACCTCTCCTACAATGAGCAGTACTTC. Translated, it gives CASSQDRSDLSYNEQYF.

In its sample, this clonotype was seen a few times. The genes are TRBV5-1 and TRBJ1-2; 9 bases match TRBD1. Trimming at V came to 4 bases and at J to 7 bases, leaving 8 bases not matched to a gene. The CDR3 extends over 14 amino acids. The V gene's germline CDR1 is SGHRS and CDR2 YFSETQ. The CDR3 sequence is CASSMDRGVRGYTF. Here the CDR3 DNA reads TGCGCCAGCAGCATGGACAGGGGAGTTCGTGGCTACACCTTC. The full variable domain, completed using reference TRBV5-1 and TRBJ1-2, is KAGVTQTPRYLIKTRGQQVTLSCSPISGHRSVSWYQQTPGQGLQFLFEYFSETQRNKGNFPGRFSGRQFSNSRSEMNVSTLELGDSALYLCASSMDRGVRGYTFGSGTRLTVV.

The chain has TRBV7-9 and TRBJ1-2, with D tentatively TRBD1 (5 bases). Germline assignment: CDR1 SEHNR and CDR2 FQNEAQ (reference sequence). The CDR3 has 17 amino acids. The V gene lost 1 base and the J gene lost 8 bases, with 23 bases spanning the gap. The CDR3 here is CASSLGSAREGRGGYTF. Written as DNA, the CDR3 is TGTGCCAGCAGCTTAGGGTCTGCGCGTGAGGGACGGGGAGGCTACACCTTC.

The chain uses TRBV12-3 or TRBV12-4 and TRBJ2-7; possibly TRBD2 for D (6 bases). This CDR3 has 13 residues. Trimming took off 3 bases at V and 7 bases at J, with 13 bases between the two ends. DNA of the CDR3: TGTGCCAGCAGTTTCGCGGGGAGGCGTGAGCAGTACTTC. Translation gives CASSFAGRREQYF.

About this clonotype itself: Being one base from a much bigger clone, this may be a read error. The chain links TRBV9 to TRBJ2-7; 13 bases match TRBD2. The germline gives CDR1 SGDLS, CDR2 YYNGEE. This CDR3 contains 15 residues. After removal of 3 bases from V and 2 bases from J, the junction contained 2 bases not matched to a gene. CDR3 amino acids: CASSGGLAGTYEQYF. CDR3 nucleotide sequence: TGTGCCAGCAGCGGGGGACTAGCGGGAACCTACGAGCAGTACTTC.

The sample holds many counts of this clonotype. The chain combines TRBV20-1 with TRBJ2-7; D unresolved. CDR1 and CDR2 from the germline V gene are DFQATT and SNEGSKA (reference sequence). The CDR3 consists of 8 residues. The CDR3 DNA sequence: TGCAGCGCCTACGAGCAGTACTTC. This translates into CSAYEQYF.

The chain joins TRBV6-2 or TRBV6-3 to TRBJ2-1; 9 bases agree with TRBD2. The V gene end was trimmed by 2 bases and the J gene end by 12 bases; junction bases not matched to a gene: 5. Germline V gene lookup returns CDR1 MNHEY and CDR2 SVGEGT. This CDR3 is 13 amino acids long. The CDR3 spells CASSYVVAGVQFF. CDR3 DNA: TGTGCCAGCAGTTACGTCGTAGCGGGGGTGCAGTTCTTC.

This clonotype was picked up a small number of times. The CDR3 loop is CASSQRQGAKVITF. The CDR3 DNA sequence: TGTGCCAGCAGTCAAAGACAGGGGGCGAAAGTGATCACCTTC. The chain uses TRBV12-3 or TRBV12-4 and TRBJ1-2; 10 bases fit TRBD1. CDR3 size: 14 residues. V lost 5 bases, J lost 13 bases, and 13 bases stayed unmatched.

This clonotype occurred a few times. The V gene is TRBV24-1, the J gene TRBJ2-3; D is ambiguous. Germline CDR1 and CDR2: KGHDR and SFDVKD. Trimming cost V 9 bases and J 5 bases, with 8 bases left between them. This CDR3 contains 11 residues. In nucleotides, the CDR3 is TGTGCCACCGAGGAACGAGATACGCAGTATTTT. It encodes CATEERDTQYF.

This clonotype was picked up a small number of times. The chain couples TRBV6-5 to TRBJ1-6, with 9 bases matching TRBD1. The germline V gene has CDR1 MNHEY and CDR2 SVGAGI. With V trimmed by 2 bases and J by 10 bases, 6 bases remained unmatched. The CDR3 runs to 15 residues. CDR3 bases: TGTGCCAGCAGTTACGGGGACAGGGTTCGGTCACCCCTCCACTTT. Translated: CASSYGDRVRSPLHF.

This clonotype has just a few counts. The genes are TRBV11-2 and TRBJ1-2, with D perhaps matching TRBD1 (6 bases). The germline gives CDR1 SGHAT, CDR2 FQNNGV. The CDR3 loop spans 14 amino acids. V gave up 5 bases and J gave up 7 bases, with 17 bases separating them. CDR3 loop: CASSLTQGSSGYTF. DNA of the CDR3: TGTGCCAGCAGCCTCACACAGGGTAGCAGTGGCTACACCTTC.

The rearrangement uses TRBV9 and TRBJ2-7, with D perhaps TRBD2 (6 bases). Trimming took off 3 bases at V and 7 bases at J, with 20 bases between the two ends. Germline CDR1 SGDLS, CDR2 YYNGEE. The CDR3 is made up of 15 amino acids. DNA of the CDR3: TGTGCCAGCAGCGAGGCCGGGAGAGGGATAGGAGAGCAGTACTTC. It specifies CASSEAGRGIGEQYF.

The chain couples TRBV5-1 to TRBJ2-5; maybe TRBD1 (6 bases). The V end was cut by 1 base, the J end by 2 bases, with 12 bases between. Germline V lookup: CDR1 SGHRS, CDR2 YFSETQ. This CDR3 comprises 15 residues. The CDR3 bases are TGCGCCAGCAGCTTGTCACAGGGTAAACAAGAGACCCAGTACTTC. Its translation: CASSLSQGKQETQYF.

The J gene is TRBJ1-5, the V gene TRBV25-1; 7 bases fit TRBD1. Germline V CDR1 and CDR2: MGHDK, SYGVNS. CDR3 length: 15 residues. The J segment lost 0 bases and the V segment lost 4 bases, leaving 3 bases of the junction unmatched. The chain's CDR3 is CASSGRGVSNQPQHF. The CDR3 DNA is TGTGCCAGCAGTGGCAGGGGGGTTAGCAATCAGCCCCAGCATTTT.

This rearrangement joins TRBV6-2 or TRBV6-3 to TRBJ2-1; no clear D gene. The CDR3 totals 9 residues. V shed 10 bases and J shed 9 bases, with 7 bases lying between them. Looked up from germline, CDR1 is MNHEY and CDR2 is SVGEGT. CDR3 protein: CATGPEQFF. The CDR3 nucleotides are TGTGCCACAGGCCCTGAGCAGTTCTTC.

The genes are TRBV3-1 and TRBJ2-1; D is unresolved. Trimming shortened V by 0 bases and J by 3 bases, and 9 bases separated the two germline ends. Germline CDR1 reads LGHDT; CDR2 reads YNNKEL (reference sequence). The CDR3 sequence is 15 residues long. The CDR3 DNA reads TGTGCCAGCAGCCAAGATGCACAGATCTACAATGAGCAGTTCTTC. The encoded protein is CASSQDAQIYNEQFF.

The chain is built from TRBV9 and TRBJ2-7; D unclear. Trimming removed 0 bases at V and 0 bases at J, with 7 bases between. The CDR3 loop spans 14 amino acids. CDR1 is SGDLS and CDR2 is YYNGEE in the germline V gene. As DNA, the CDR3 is TGTGCCAGCAGCGTAGAGAAGTTCTCCTACGAGCAGTACTTC. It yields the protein CASSVEKFSYEQYF.

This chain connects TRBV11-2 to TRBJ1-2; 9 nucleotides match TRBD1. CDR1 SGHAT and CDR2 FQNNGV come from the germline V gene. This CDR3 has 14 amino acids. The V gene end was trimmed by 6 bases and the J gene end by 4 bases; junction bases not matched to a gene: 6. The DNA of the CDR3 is TGTGCCAGCAGTAATACAGGGGGCGTCTATGGCTACACCTTC. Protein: CASSNTGGVYGYTF.

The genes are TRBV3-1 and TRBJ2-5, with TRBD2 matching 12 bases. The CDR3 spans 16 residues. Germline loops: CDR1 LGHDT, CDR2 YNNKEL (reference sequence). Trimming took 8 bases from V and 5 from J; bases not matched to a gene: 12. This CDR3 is CASERTSGALRETQYF. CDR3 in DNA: TGTGCCAGCGAAAGGACTAGCGGGGCCCTTAGGGAGACCCAGTACTTC.